The rows below give T cell receptor beta chains drawn from one sample of a study of T-cell reconstitution after alpha-beta-depleted transplantation in children. MiXCR, applied by TCRdb to the PCR reads, yields one record per CDR3 protein. The sample has fewer than 400,000 distinct CDR3 sequences, roughly 21% seen once; the top ten hold approximately 9.9%. The sample was PBMCs, mostly from graft donor cells, taken 180 days after TCRalphabeta/CD19-depleted stem cell transplant. The receptor source for this set is a male patient aged 10 to 17 who had a stem cell transplant for acute lymphoblastic leukemia, so the T cells may come from the graft donor. The conserved cysteine and the conserved F or W are not part of the CDR3 here.

TRBV7-9	TRBJ1-1	ASSLERGALTEAF
TRBV5-1	TRBJ2-1	ASSLLYTSGRAPWNEQF
TRBV19	TRBJ2-1	ASSIVTGAAYNEQF
TRBV7-9	TRBJ2-1	ASSLGPVDEQF
TRBV28	TRBJ2-1	ASSLRPGPYNEQF
TRBV3-1	TRBJ1-5	ASSQERHSNQPQH
TRBV20-1	TRBJ2-1	SARGLLAGGVYNEQF
TRBV12-3/TRBV12-4	TRBJ2-3	ASSLGDRYTDTQY
TRBV24-1	TRBJ2-5	ATSDYGTGKYETQY
TRBV3-1	TRBJ2-3	ASSRKLAGFSDTQY
TRBV4-1	TRBJ2-3	ASSQDWDRGVGGTQY
TRBV7-9	TRBJ1-3	ASSFPGAGNTMY
TRBV28	TRBJ2-5	ASRPGWLIETQY
TRBV5-1	TRBJ1-4	ASSLAGEFEKLF
TRBV9	TRBJ1-1	ASSRGLGGGTEAF
TRBV7-7	TRBJ2-3	ASSPRLTSRDTDTQY
TRBV6-1	TRBJ2-3	ASRWGDTQY
TRBV20-1	TRBJ2-1	SATGTSGRPDYNEQF
TRBV5-1	TRBJ2-5	ASSQTVRSQPPETQY
TRBV7-9	TRBJ2-7	ASSEGGVGYEQY
TRBV28	TRBJ2-3	ASSSYRVLSTDTQY
TRBV5-5	TRBJ1-2	ASSARQGFSYGYT
TRBV12-3/TRBV12-4	TRBJ2-1	ASSFIREQF
TRBV20-1	TRBJ2-5	SARPLGETQY
TRBV20-1	TRBJ2-7	SASGRDPY
TRBV7-2	TRBJ2-1	ASSPGLSSYNEQF
TRBV10-2	TRBJ2-3	ASRDSSTDTQY
TRBV5-1	TRBJ1-1	ASKVSINTEAF
TRBV5-6	TRBJ2-1	ASSLRGSWG
TRBV7-9	TRBJ2-7	ASSTSGTAYEQY
TRBV5-1	TRBJ1-1	ASSLRENSEAF
TRBV25-1	TRBJ2-1	ASSRIGGSVSYNEQF
TRBV5-1	TRBJ2-1	ASSLGDRVVGNEQF